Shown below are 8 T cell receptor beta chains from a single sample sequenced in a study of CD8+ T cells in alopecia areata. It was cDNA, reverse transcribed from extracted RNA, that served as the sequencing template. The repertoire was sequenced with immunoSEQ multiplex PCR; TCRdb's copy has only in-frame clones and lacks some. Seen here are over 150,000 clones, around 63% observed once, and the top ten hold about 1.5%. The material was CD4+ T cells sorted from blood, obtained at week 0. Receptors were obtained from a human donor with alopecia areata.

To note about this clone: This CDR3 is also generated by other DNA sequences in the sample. The CDR3 DNA sequence: TGTGCCAGTAGCGTGAACACTGAAGCTTTCTTT. Amino acid sequence: CASSVNTEAFF. The rearrangement uses TRBV19 and TRBJ1-1; no reliable D call. Trimming stripped 6 bases from V and 0 bases from J, with 2 bases between. CDR1 is LNHDA and CDR2 is SQIVND in the germline V gene (reference sequence). The CDR3 has 11 amino acids.

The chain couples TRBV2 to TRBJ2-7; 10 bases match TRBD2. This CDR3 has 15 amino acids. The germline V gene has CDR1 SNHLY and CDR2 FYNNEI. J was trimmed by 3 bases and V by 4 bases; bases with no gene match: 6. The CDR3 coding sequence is TGTGCCAGCAGTGTCGGAGCGGGGGGGCTCTACGAGCAGTACTTC. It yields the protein CASSVGAGGLYEQYF.

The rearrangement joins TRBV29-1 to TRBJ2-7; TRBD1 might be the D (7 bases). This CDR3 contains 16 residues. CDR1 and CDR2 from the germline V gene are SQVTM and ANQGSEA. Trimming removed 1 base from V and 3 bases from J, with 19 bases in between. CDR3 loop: CSVEGGGQGGNYEQYF. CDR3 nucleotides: TGCAGCGTTGAAGGTGGCGGGCAGGGGGGCAACTACGAGCAGTACTTC.

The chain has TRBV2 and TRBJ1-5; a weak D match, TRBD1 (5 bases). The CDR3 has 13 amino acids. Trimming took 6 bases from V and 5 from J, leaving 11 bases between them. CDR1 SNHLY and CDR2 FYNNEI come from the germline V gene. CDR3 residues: CASSVDTDQPQHF. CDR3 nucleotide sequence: TGTGCCAGCAGCGTGGACACCGATCAGCCCCAGCATTTT.

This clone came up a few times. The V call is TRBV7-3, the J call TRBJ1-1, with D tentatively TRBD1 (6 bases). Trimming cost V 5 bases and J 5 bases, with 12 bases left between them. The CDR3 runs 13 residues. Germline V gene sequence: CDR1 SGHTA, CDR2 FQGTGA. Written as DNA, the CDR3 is TGTGCCAGCAGCCGCGGGCAGGGGACTGAAGCTTTCTTT. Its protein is CASSRGQGTEAFF.

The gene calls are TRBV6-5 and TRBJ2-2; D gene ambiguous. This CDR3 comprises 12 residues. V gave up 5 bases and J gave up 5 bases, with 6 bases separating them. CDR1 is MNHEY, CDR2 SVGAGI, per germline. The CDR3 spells CASSGQTGELFF. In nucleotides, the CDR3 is TGTGCCAGCAGTGGCCAAACCGGGGAGCTGTTTTTT.

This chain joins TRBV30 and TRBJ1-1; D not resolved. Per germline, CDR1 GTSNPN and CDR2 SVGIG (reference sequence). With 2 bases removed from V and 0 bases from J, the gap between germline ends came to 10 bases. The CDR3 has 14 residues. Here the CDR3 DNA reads TGTGCCTGGAGTCCCCAGACACTGAACACTGAAGCTTTCTTT. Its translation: CAWSPQTLNTEAFF.

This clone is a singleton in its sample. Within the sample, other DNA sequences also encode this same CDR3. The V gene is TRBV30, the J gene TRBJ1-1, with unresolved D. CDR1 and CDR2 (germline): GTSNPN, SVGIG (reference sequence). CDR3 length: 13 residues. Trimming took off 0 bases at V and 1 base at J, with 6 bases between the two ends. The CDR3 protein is CAWSVGGNTEAFF. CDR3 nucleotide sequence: TGTGCCTGGAGTGTCGGAGGGAACACTGAAGCTTTCTTT.